These 10 T cell receptor beta chains share one sample of origin, sequenced in a study of blood T cell repertoires in COVID-19. Profiled with immunoSEQ multiplex PCR; TCRdb holds only in-frame clones, not every one. The table lists 55,000 to 90,000 clones, around 84% of them singletons. The source material was peripheral blood. The receptors were gathered from an older woman with acute or convalescent COVID-19.

The V gene is TRBV2, the J gene TRBJ1-3, with D possibly TRBD1 on 6 matching bases. This CDR3 is 15 amino acids long. V was clipped by 8 bases and J by 0 bases, with 14 bases between them. The germline V gene encodes CDR1 SNHLY and CDR2 FYNNEI. CDR3 nucleotides: TGTGCCAGCGGAAGGACAGCAGACTCTGGAAACACCATATATTTT. Protein sequence: CASGRTADSGNTIYF.

CDR3 nucleotides: TGTGCCACCAGTGACGAGGCTTGGGGCTACACCTTC. Protein product: CATSDEAWGYTF. This chain connects TRBV24-1 to TRBJ1-2; D uncertain. The CDR3 extends over 12 amino acids. The V gene's germline CDR1 is KGHDR and CDR2 SFDVKD. The V gene lost 4 bases and the J gene lost 8 bases, with 10 bases spanning the gap.

The chain uses TRBV11-2 and TRBJ1-1; 9 bases line up with TRBD1. V trimming: 5 bases; J trimming: 4 bases; junction bases outside the gene matches: 8. The germline gives CDR1 SGHAT, CDR2 FQNNGV. There are 15 residues in the CDR3. Written as DNA, the CDR3 is TGTGCCAGCAGCGTTCAACAGGGGGCAAGCACTGAAGCTTTCTTT. This gives the protein CASSVQQGASTEAFF.

In the case of this clone: Other DNA variants within this sample encode the same CDR3. This chain connects TRBV11-3 to TRBJ2-1; unclear D gene. CDR1 is SGHNT and CDR2 is YENEEA in the germline V gene. With 1 base removed from V and 5 bases from J, the gap between germline ends came to 6 bases. The length of the CDR3 is 13 residues. CDR3 DNA sequence: TGTGCCAGCAGCTTAGGGCAGAACAATGAGCAGTTCTTC. Translating it yields CASSLGQNNEQFF. The full variable domain, in which reference TRBV11-3 and TRBJ2-1 provide the parts outside the CDR3, is EAGVVQSPRYKIIEKKQPVAFWCNPISGHNTLYWYLQNLGQGPELLIRYENEEAVDDSQLPKDRFSAERLKGVDSTLKIQPAELGDSAVYLCASSLGQNNEQFFGPGTRLTVL.

The V gene is TRBV9, the J gene TRBJ2-2, with D possibly TRBD2 on 5 matching bases. This CDR3 comprises 16 residues. Germline CDR1 is SGDLS and CDR2 is YYNGEE. V lost 4 bases, J lost 4 bases, and 17 bases lay in between. The CDR3 sequence: CASSPRDSSGTGELFF. The CDR3 DNA reads as TGTGCCAGCAGCCCCCGGGATAGCTCGGGCACCGGGGAGCTGTTTTTT.

The chain links TRBV2 to TRBJ1-4, with TRBD1 matching 8 bases. The germline gives CDR1 SNHLY, CDR2 FYNNEI. The CDR3 length is 13 residues. CDR3 amino acids: CATSRTGNEKLFF. The DNA of the CDR3 is TGTGCAACCTCCCGGACAGGGAACGAAAAACTGTTTTTT. The whole variable domain, remainder taken from reference TRBV2 and TRBJ1-4, is EPEVTQTPSHQVTQMGQEVILRCVPISNHLYFYWYRQILGQKVEFLVSFYNNEISEKSEIFDDQFSVERPDGSNFTLKIRSTKLEDSAMYFCATSRTGNEKLFFGSGTQLSVL.

A few counts support this clone. The chain employs TRBV19 and TRBJ1-3; D ambiguous. Trimming pared 3 bases from V and 2 bases from J, leaving 8 bases between. Germline V gene sequence: CDR1 LNHDA, CDR2 SQIVND (reference sequence). This CDR3 is built from 14 residues. The CDR3 DNA reads TGTGCCAGTAGTATCGGGGAAGCTGGAAACACCATATATTTT. Translating it yields CASSIGEAGNTIYF. The full variable domain, completed using reference TRBV19 and TRBJ1-3, is DGGITQSPKYLFRKEGQNVTLSCEQNLNHDAMYWYRQDPGQGLRLIYYSQIVNDFQKGDIAEGYSVSREKKESFPLTVTSAQKNPTAFYLCASSIGEAGNTIYFGEGSWLTVV.

The chain uses TRBV5-6 and TRBJ2-3; D gene ambiguous. Between the trimmed V and J ends, which lost 3 bases and 1 base, there was a span of 12 bases. This CDR3 has 15 amino acids. The germline V gene encodes CDR1 SGHDT and CDR2 YYEEEE. The CDR3 here is CASSSAGPGTDTQYF. Written as DNA, the CDR3 is TGTGCCAGCAGCTCGGCTGGGCCGGGCACAGATACGCAGTATTTT. Full variable domain (outside the CDR3, taken from reference TRBV5-6 and TRBJ2-3): DAGVTQSPTHLIKTRGQQVTLRCSPKSGHDTVSWYQQALGQGPQFIFQYYEEEERQRGNFPDRFSGHQFPNYSSELNVNALLLGDSALYLCASSSAGPGTDTQYFGPGTRLTVL.

The chain links TRBV27 to TRBJ1-4; 9 bases are a match to TRBD1. In germline, CDR1 is MNHEY, CDR2 SMNVEV (reference sequence). The CDR3 totals 17 residues. V trimming: 5 bases; J trimming: 5 bases; junction bases outside the gene matches: 12. Here the CDR3 reads CASSPIWDREGNEKLFF. The CDR3 region has the DNA TGTGCCAGCAGTCCGATATGGGACAGGGAGGGGAATGAAAAACTGTTTTTT.

The CDR3 protein is CASRSQGDNSPLHF. Here the CDR3 DNA reads TGTGCCAGTAGGTCGCAGGGTGATAATTCACCCCTCCACTTT. The V gene is TRBV19, the J gene TRBJ1-6; D is perhaps TRBD1 (5 bases). This CDR3 is built from 14 residues. The V gene's germline CDR1 is LNHDA and CDR2 SQIVND (reference sequence). V lost 6 bases and J lost 5, with 11 bases in between. Together with reference TRBV19 and TRBJ1-6, the CDR3 gives the full variable domain: DGGITQSPKYLFRKEGQNVTLSCEQNLNHDAMYWYRQDPGQGLRLIYYSQIVNDFQKGDIAEGYSVSREKKESFPLTVTSAQKNPTAFYLCASRSQGDNSPLHFGNGTRLTVT.